The rows below give T cell receptor beta chains drawn from one sample of a study of CD8 T cells in ankylosing spondylitis. TCRdb processed the 5' RACE reads anew with MiXCR; each CDR3 protein has one entry. The table lists about 800,000 distinct CDR3 sequences, around 11% of them singletons. Sequenced material: blood, either unsorted or a sorted T cell fraction (not recorded which). These receptors came from a male donor with ankylosing spondylitis. Both conserved end residues are part of each CDR3. The order of the fields is J gene, CDR3 length, V gene, CDR3 protein.

TRBJ2-1,18,TRBV9,CASSVGIRAVRNYNEQFF
TRBJ2-2,15,TRBV3-1,CASSHLGPSGGELFF
TRBJ2-1,17,TRBV20-1,CSASSASSGSRDNEQFF
TRBJ2-1,13,TRBV11-3,CASSFGSLYEQFF
TRBJ2-5,16,TRBV24-1,CATSDHSGGLRETQYF
TRBJ1-1,13,TRBV28,CASHGTENTEAFF
TRBJ2-7,14,TRBV4-2,CASSQVRGAYEQYF
TRBJ1-5,13,TRBV20-1,CRVADRSNQPQHF
TRBJ2-3,14,TRBV6-2/TRBV6-3,CASRRTGLGDTQYF
TRBJ2-7,17,TRBV11-2,CASSRGLAGGTPYEQYF
TRBJ2-6,17,TRBV4-3,CASSQEFSKSGANVLTF
TRBJ1-2,13,TRBV5-1,CASSEQSGYGYTF
TRBJ2-1,13,TRBV10-1,CASAGYAENEQFF
TRBJ1-6,12,TRBV5-1,CASSIGGSPLHF
TRBJ2-1,15,TRBV10-3,CAIAGTAISYNEQFF
TRBJ1-1,15,TRBV6-1,CASSAGGGMNTEAFF
TRBJ1-5,13,TRBV10-3,CAISESRLMPQHF
TRBJ2-1,11,TRBV5-1,CASRGGNEQFF
TRBJ2-1,11,TRBV10-3,CAIGRSDEQFF
TRBJ1-6,16,TRBV6-5,CASSLAFVSYNSPLHF
TRBJ2-1,13,TRBV5-1,CASSFSGDNEQFF
TRBJ2-2,13,TRBV7-9,CASNLDGTGELFF
TRBJ2-1,14,TRBV5-1,CASSPGLPANEQFF
TRBJ2-5,16,TRBV20-1,CSARTSGGGWWETQYF
TRBJ2-1,15,TRBV6-2/TRBV6-3,CASSYGLPRYNEQFF
TRBJ1-4,15,TRBV7-2,CASSQAGLTNEKLFF
TRBJ2-6,16,TRBV6-1,CASSNQVVSGANVLTF
TRBJ2-3,14,TRBV7-2,CASSFQGRTDTQYF
TRBJ2-7,15,TRBV7-2,CASSEGLAGTYEQYF
TRBJ1-1,16,TRBV5-5,CASSRTAEQIWTEAFF
TRBJ1-1,15,TRBV7-8,CASSLVSGPHTEAFF
TRBJ2-7,15,TRBV12-5,CASGRVSGSIYEQYF
TRBJ2-7,14,TRBV20-1,CSARDGRSSYEQYF
TRBJ2-1,17,TRBV12-3/TRBV12-4,CASSFYKAGGPFDEQFF
TRBJ1-5,15,TRBV5-1,CASSQGQGNNQPQHF
TRBJ2-1,15,TRBV7-2,CASSPRSLEFNEQFF
TRBJ1-3,14,TRBV12-3/TRBV12-4,CASSSGPAGNTIYF
TRBJ2-7,15,TRBV7-8,CASSFLRGFSYEQYF
TRBJ2-7,14,TRBV21-1,CASSGLASHHEQYF